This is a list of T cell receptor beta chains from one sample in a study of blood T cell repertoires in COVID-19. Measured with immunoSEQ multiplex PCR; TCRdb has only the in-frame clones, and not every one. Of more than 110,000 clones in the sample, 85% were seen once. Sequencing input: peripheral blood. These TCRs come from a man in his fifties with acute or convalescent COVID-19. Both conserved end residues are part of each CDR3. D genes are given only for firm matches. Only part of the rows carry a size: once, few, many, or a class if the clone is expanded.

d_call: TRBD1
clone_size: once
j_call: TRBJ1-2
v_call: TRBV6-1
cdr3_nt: TGTGCCAGCAGTGAAGTATCTATAAAGACAGGGGGGGACGGCTACACCTTC
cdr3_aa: CASSEVSIKTGGDGYTF

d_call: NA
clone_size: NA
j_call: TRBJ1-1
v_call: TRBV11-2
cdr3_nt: TGTGCCAGCAGCCAGGGGCTGGACACTGAAGCTTTCTTT
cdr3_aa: CASSQGLDTEAFF

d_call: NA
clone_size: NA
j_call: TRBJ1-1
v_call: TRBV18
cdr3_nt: TGTGCCAGCTCACGCGAGAGCGTAAGGACTGAAGCTTTCTTT
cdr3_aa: CASSRESVRTEAFF

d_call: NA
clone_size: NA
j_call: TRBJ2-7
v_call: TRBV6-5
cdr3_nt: TGTGCCAGCAGCCCCACGGTAACTGGGGGGTACGAGCAGTACTTC
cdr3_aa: CASSPTVTGGYEQYF

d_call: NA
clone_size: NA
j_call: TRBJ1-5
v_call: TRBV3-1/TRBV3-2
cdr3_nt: TGTGCCAGCAGCCCTGGGAGGCAGCTCAATCAGCCCCAGCATTTT
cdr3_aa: CASSPGRQLNQPQHF

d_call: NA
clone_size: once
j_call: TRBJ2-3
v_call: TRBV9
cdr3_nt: TGTGCCAGCAGCGTAGTGGCAGGGGTTTATGGAGATACGCAGTATTTT
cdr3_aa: CASSVVAGVYGDTQYF

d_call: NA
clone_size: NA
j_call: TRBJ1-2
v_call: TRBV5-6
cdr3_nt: TGTGCCAGCAGCTTAATGGGCGGACAACGCGGCTACACCTTC
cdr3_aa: CASSLMGGQRGYTF

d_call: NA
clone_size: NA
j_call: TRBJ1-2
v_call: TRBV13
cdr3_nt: TGTGCCAGCACCAGGGGTACGGCTCCTAACTATGGCTACACCTTC
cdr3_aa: CASTRGTAPNYGYTF

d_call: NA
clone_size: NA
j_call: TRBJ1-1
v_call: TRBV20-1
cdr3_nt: TGCAGTGCTAGTATAGGACAGCTACTTTCTGAAGCTTTCTTT
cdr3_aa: CSASIGQLLSEAFF

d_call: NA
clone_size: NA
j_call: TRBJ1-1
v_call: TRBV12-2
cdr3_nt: TGTGCAAGTCGCTTCGTGAACACTGAAGCTTTCTTT
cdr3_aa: CASRFVNTEAFF

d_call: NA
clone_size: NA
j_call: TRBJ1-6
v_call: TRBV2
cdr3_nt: TGTGCCAGCAGTGAAACGTGGAGCTCCTATAATTCACCCCTCCACTTT
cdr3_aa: CASSETWSSYNSPLHF

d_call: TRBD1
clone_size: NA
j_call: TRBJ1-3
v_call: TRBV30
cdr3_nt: TGTGCCTGGAGTGCCGGGACAGAAGGAAACACCATATATTTT
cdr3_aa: CAWSAGTEGNTIYF

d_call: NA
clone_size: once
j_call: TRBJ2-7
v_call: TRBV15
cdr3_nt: TGTGCCACCAGCTTTGACAGTGCCTACGAGCAGTACTTC
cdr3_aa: CATSFDSAYEQYF

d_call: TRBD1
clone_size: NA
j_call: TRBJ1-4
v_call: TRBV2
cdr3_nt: TGTGCCAGTGGGGGTCCTTCCAGACAGGGGAAAACAACTAATGAAAAACTGTTTTTT
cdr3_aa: CASGGPSRQGKTTNEKLFF

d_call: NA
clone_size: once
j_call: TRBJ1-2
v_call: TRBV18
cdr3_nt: TGTGCCAGCTCACCAGCAACAGCTCAAATACCCTATGGCTACACCTTC
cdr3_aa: CASSPATAQIPYGYTF

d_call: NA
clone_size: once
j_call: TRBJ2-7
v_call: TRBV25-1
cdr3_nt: TGTGCCAGTACTCGGGGGGCAAGTTACGAGCAGTACTTC
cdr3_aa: CASTRGASYEQYF

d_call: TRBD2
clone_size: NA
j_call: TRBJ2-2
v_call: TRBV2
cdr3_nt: TGTGCCAGCACCCCCCCAGCGGGGGGCCCTTCCACCGGGGAGCTGTTTTTT
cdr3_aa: CASTPPAGGPSTGELFF

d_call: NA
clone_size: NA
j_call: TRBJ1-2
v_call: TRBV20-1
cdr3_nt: TGCAGACCTAGTGGGGGTACTAGCTATGGCTACACCTTC
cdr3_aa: CRPSGGTSYGYTF

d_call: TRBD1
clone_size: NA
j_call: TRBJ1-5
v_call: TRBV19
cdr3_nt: TGTGCCAGTTCGATATCGACAGGGTCGGACCACAATCAGCCCCAGCATTTT
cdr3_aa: CASSISTGSDHNQPQHF

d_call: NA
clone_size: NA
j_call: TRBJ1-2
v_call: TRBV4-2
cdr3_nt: TGTGCCAGCAGCCAAGAGCGAGGGTTAGGCTACACCTTC
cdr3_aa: CASSQERGLGYTF

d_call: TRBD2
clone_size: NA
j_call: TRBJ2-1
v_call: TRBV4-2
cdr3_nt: TGTGCCAGCAGCCAAAGGCCTAGCGGGATCAATGAGCAGTTCTTC
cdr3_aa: CASSQRPSGINEQFF

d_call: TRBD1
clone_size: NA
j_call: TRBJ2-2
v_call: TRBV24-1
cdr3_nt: TGTGCCACCAGTGAAGGAGGACAGGGCTATAACGCGAACACCGGGGAGCTGTTTTTT
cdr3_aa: CATSEGGQGYNANTGELFF

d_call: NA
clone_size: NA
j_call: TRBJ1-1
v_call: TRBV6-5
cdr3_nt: TGTGCCAGTACGATGAACATCCACACTGAAGCTTTCTTT
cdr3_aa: CASTMNIHTEAFF

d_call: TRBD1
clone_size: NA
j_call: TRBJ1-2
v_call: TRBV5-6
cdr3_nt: TGTGCCAGCAGCTTGCTGCAGGGGGCCTATGGCTACACCTTC
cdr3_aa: CASSLLQGAYGYTF

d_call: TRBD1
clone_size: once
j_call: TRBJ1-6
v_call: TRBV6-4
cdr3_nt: TGTGCCAGCAGTGGACAGGGACTGGGGTCACCCCTCCACTTT
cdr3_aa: CASSGQGLGSPLHF

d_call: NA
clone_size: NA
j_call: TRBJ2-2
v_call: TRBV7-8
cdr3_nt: TGTGCCAGCAGCTTACGCGGGGACGGGGAGCTGTTTTTT
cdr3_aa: CASSLRGDGELFF

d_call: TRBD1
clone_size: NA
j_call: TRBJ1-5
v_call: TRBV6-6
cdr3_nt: TGTGCCAGCAGTTACGAAGGGGGCTATCAGCCCCAGCATTTT
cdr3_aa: CASSYEGGYQPQHF

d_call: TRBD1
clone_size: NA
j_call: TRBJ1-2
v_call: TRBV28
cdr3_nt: TGTGCCAGCAGCCTGTTGGACAGGGGGCAAGGTGGCTACACCTTC
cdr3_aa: CASSLLDRGQGGYTF

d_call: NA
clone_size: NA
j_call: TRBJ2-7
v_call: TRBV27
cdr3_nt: TGTGCCAGCAGCCTCAAAGGACGACAGGAGGATACCGAGCAGTACTTC
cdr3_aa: CASSLKGRQEDTEQYF

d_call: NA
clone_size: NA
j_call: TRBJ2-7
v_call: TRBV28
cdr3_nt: TGTGCCAGCAGTTTCCACAGGGTCCGGACTAGTACGCTTATAGAGCAGTACTTC
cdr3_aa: CASSFHRVRTSTLIEQYF

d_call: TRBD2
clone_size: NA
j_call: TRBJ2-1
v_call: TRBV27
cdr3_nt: TGTGCCAGCAGTCCCCCGGGACTAGCGGGAGGGCCCTACAATGAGCAGTTCTTC
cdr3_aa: CASSPPGLAGGPYNEQFF

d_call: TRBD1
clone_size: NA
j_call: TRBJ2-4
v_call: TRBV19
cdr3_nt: TGTGCCAGTTCCGGACAGGGGACCCTGGGGGCCAAAAACATTCAGTACTTC
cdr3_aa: CASSGQGTLGAKNIQYF

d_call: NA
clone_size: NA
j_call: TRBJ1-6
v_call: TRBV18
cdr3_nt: TGTGCCAGCTCAGGCACAGTTGGGGCCAATTCACCCCTCCACTTT
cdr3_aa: CASSGTVGANSPLHF

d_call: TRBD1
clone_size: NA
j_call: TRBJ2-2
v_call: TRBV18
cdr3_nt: TGTGCCAGCTCTCAAGGGACAGCGAACACCGGGGAGCTGTTTTTT
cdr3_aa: CASSQGTANTGELFF

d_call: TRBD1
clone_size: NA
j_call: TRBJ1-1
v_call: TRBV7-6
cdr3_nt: TGTGCCAGCAGGGGACAGCCTAACACTGAAGCTTTCTTT
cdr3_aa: CASRGQPNTEAFF

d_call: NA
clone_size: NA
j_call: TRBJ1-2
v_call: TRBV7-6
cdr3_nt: TGTGCCAGCAGCTTGGACGGAGGCCTCTATGGCTACACCTTC
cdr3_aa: CASSLDGGLYGYTF

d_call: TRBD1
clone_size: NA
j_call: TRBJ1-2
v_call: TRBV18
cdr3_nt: TGTGCCAGCTCACCCGGGGGACAGGGACTGGGCTACACCTTC
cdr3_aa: CASSPGGQGLGYTF

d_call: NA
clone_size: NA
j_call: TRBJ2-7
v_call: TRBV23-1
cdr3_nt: TGCGCCGACCACAGTGGGCGGGGGCCCTACGAGCAGTACTTC
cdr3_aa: CADHSGRGPYEQYF

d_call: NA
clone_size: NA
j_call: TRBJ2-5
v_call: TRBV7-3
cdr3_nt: TGTGCCAGCAGCTTAAACGGTCGGGGTCAAGAGACCCAGTACTTC
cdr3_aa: CASSLNGRGQETQYF

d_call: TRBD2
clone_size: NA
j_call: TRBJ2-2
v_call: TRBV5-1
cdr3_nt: TGCGCCAGCAGCAAACTAGCGGGAGGGCCCACCGGGGAGCTGTTTTTT
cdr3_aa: CASSKLAGGPTGELFF